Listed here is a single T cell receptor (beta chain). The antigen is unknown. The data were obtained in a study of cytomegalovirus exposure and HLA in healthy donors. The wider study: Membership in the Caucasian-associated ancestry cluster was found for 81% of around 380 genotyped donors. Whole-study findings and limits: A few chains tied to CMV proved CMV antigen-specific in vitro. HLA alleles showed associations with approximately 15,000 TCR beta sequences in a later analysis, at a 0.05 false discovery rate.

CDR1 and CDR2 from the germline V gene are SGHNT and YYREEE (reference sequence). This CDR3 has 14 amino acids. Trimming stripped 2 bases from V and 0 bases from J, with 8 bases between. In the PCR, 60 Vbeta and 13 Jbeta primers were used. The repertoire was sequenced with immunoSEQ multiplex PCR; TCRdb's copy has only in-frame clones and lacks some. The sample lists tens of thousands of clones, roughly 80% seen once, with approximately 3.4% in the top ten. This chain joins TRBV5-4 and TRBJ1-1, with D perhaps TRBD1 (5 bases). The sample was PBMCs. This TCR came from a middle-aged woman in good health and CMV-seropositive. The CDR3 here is CASSLAGMNTEAFF. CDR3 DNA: TGTGCCAGCAGCTTAGCAGGGATGAACACTGAAGCTTTCTTT.